One and the same sample provided the 32 T cell receptor beta chains below, sequenced in a study of shared clonotypes between healthy human individuals. Libraries were prepared by immunoSEQ multiplex PCR; TCRdb keeps only in-frame clonotypes and omits some of them. Of nearly 500,000 clones in the sample, 76% are singletons; the top ten hold roughly 13%. Sequencing input: PBMCs. The receptors come from a woman aged 40-49 years in good health. Some clones in this sample may be carry-over from other donors' samples.

This clone was recorded many times. This chain uses TRBV5-1 with TRBJ2-2, with D possibly being TRBD1 (6 bases). In germline, CDR1 is SGHRS, CDR2 YFSETQ. The CDR3 length is 20 residues. V shed 4 bases and J shed 0 bases, with 25 bases lying between them. In nucleotides, the CDR3 is TGCGCCAGCAGCGGCTGGCAATCCAACCTCACAGGGTCGAACACCGGGGAGCTGTTTTTT. This encodes CASSGWQSNLTGSNTGELFF.

The V and J genes are TRBV30 and TRBJ2-1; TRBD2 matches 8 bases. V shed 0 bases, J shed 8 bases, and the junction held 15 bases outside the gene matches. Germline V gene data show CDR1 as GTSNPN and CDR2 as SVGIG (reference sequence). The CDR3 length is 17 residues. In DNA form, the CDR3 reads TGTGCCTGGAGTGTTGTTAGCGGGGTCTCCTTCGGGGATGAGCAGTTCTTC. Protein: CAWSVVSGVSFGDEQFF.

This chain joins TRBV5-4 and TRBJ2-6; D not certain. Trimming removed 4 bases from V and 0 bases from J, with 11 bases in between. Germline lookup yields CDR1 SGHNT and CDR2 YYREEE (reference sequence). The CDR3 is 16 residues long. CDR3: CASSLDPPSGANVLTF. CDR3 in DNA: TGTGCCAGCAGCCTAGACCCCCCCTCTGGGGCCAACGTCCTGACTTTC.

This clone showed up just a few times. The chain is built from TRBV30 and TRBJ1-5; 7 bases agree with TRBD1. Per germline, CDR1 GTSNPN and CDR2 SVGIG (reference sequence). The CDR3 runs to 15 residues. J gave up 3 bases and V 2 bases, and 7 bases lay outside the gene matches. CDR3: CAWSLQGVTNQPQHF. In DNA, the CDR3 is TGTGCCTGGAGTCTCCAGGGGGTTACCAATCAGCCCCAGCATTTT.

V usage is TRBV19 and J usage is TRBJ2-1, with TRBD2 identical over 11 bases. Germline CDR1 and CDR2: LNHDA and SQIVND (reference sequence). There are 14 residues in the CDR3. V lost 8 bases to trimming and J lost 6 bases; unmatched junction nucleotides: 6. This CDR3 reads CASQRLAGGNEQFF. CDR3 DNA: TGTGCCAGTCAGCGGCTAGCGGGAGGCAATGAGCAGTTCTTC.

The chain employs TRBV7-2 and TRBJ2-3; D is unresolved. The CDR3 is 14 residues long. V lost 5 bases to trimming and J lost 2 bases, with 11 bases between them. Germline V gene data show CDR1 as SGHTA and CDR2 as FQGNSA. CDR3 coding DNA: TGTGCCAGCAGCCCATGGACCCACACAGATACGCAGTATTTT. Residues: CASSPWTHTDTQYF. The full variable domain, rest sourced from reference TRBV7-2 and TRBJ2-3, is GAGVSQSPSNKVTEKGKDVELRCDPISGHTALYWYRQSLGQGLEFLIYFQGNSAPDKSGLPSDRFSAERTGGSVSTLTIQRTQQEDSAVYLCASSPWTHTDTQYFGPGTRLTVL.

This rearrangement joins TRBV6-5 to TRBJ2-7; D unclear. Germline V lookup: CDR1 MNHEY, CDR2 SVGAGI. CDR3 length equals 11 residues. Trimming took off 5 bases at V and 6 bases at J, with 8 bases between the two ends. The CDR3 loop is CASSTAREQYF. CDR3 sequence (DNA): TGTGCCAGCAGTACCGCGCGCGAGCAGTACTTC.

This clone appeared a few times. The chain combines TRBV7-3 with TRBJ2-5; D is undetermined. The CDR3 has 14 residues. V lost 2 bases and J lost 2, with 9 bases in between. Germline CDR1 and CDR2: SGHTA and FQGTGA. CDR3 sequence: CASSLLPGQETQYF. As DNA, the CDR3 is TGTGCCAGCAGCTTACTCCCTGGTCAAGAGACCCAGTACTTC.

V gene TRBV6-1 combines with J gene TRBJ1-6, with D possibly being TRBD1 (5 bases). The germline CDR1 and CDR2 sequences are MNHNS and SASEGT. The CDR3 sequence is 13 residues long. Trimming pared 3 bases from V and 7 bases from J, leaving 7 bases between. CDR3 in DNA: TGTGCCAGCAGTGACAGGGAAAATTCACCCCTCCACTTT. The encoded protein is CASSDRENSPLHF.

The CDR3 DNA follows: TGTGCCAGCCAGCGGGATAATGCAGATACGCAGTATTTT. Its protein is CASQRDNADTQYF. This chain links TRBV2 with TRBJ2-3; 7 nucleotides line up with TRBD2. The V segment lost 8 bases and the J segment 4 bases; nucleotides outside the gene matches: 6. The germline V gene encodes CDR1 SNHLY and CDR2 FYNNEI. CDR3 size: 13 residues.

The V call is TRBV18, the J call TRBJ2-5; D not certain. The CDR3 consists of 14 residues. From germline, CDR1 is KGHSH and CDR2 LQKENI. V was shortened by 11 bases and J by 1 base, with 17 bases between the two germline ends. The CDR3: CAPPTQQIQETQYF. The CDR3, as DNA: TGTGCCCCACCCACGCAACAGATCCAAGAGACCCAGTACTTC.

This clone was seen repeatedly, ten times or more. The CDR3: CASSLGGTWDTQYF. The CDR3 coding sequence is TGTGCCAGCAGCTTAGGTGGGACGTGGGATACGCAGTATTTT. The rearrangement uses TRBV7-9 and TRBJ2-3, with D tentatively TRBD1 or TRBD2 (5 bases each). CDR3 length equals 14 residues. Germline V gene sequence: CDR1 SEHNR, CDR2 FQNEAQ (reference sequence). V lost 1 base and J 6 bases, leaving 11 bases between the germline ends.

Comment on this clone: Other nucleotide sequences in the sample specify the same CDR3. This sequence joins TRBV27 and TRBJ2-3; D is unresolved. V lost 6 bases, J lost 3 bases, and 7 bases lay in between. The CDR3 has 12 amino acids. Looked up from germline, CDR1 is MNHEY and CDR2 is SMNVEV (reference sequence). The CDR3, as DNA: TGTGCCAGCAGGGGATCTACAGATACGCAGTATTTT. Amino acids: CASRGSTDTQYF.

The gene calls are TRBV29-1 and TRBJ2-1; 8 nucleotides line up with TRBD2. The CDR3 runs 14 residues. Germline V gene sequence: CDR1 SQVTM, CDR2 ANQGSEA. V trimming: 7 bases; J trimming: 2 bases; junction bases outside the gene matches: 7. The CDR3 nucleotides read TGCAGCGCGGAGGCGCGGGAGGCCTACAATGAGCAGTTCTTC. Its translation: CSAEAREAYNEQFF.

With respect to this clone: The sample has other DNA sequences that encode this CDR3 too. J is TRBJ1-3 and V is TRBV28, with unresolved D. CDR1 is MDHEN and CDR2 is SYDVKM in the germline V gene. There are 13 residues in the CDR3. Trimming took off 6 bases at V and 2 bases at J, with 8 bases between the two ends. CDR3 bases: TGTGCCAGCAGCCGTGGAGCTGGAAACACCATATATTTT. This codes for CASSRGAGNTIYF.

This clone occurred a few times. The V call is TRBV11-2, the J call TRBJ2-4, with D uncertain. CDR3 length: 17 amino acids. V lost 5 bases, J lost 1 base, and 18 bases lay in between. Germline assignment: CDR1 SGHAT and CDR2 FQNNGV. CDR3 nucleotide sequence: TGTGCCAGCAGCGCAGATCAGGTAGGCTACGCCAAAAACATTCAGTACTTC. This translates into CASSADQVGYAKNIQYF.

This sequence joins TRBV6-1 and TRBJ2-2; the D gene is possibly TRBD2 (6 bases). This CDR3 contains 13 residues. V gave up 4 bases and J gave up 4 bases, with 7 bases separating them. Germline loops: CDR1 MNHNS, CDR2 SASEGT. The CDR3 region is CASSGRGTGELFF. The CDR3 coding sequence is TGTGCCAGCAGTGGGCGGGGCACCGGGGAGCTGTTTTTT.

In this sample, this clone turned up a few times. This sample also contains other DNA sequences that code for the same CDR3. The genes are TRBV18 and TRBJ1-2, with D maybe TRBD1 (5 bases). V gave up 1 base and J gave up 6 bases, with 9 bases separating them. CDR3 length: 13 residues. Per the germline V gene, CDR1 is KGHSH and CDR2 is LQKENI. CDR3 region: CASSPLPGDGYTF. The CDR3 coding sequence is TGTGCCAGCTCACCACTCCCGGGGGATGGCTACACCTTC.

With respect to this clone: Mismatch with germline at one junction end may stem from a read error. The rearrangement joins TRBV11-1 to TRBJ1-1; the D is unclear. The CDR3 spans 12 residues. Germline V CDR1 and CDR2: SGHAT, FQDESV (reference sequence). The CDR3 here is CASSPGGPEAFF. CDR3 DNA sequence: TGTGCCAGCAGCCCGGGCGGACCTGAGGCTTTCTTT.

V and J are TRBV7-3 and TRBJ2-1; D perhaps matches TRBD1 (6 bases). In germline, CDR1 is SGHTA, CDR2 FQGTGA. This CDR3 has 17 residues. The germline V and J ends were trimmed by 1 base and 4 bases, with 17 bases remaining between them. CDR3 nucleotide sequence: TGTGCCAGCAGCTTAAGGGATACTGGACAGTTTTACAATGAGCAGTTCTTC. Translation: CASSLRDTGQFYNEQFF.

V is TRBV5-6 and J is TRBJ1-1; no reliable D call. Germline lookup yields CDR1 SGHDT and CDR2 YYEEEE. Trimming removed 2 bases at V and 4 bases at J, with 12 bases between. The CDR3 runs 14 residues. The CDR3 sequence is CASSFAGRGTEAFF. CDR3 DNA: TGTGCCAGCAGCTTTGCCGGCCGGGGCACTGAAGCTTTCTTT.

The rearrangement uses TRBV6-5 and TRBJ2-7; D is tentatively TRBD1 or TRBD2 (5 bases each). V was cut by 6 bases and J by 1 base, with 16 bases left in between. Germline V gene data show CDR1 as MNHEY and CDR2 as SVGAGI. This CDR3 spans 15 amino acids. CDR3 DNA sequence: TGTGCCAGCAGCCCGCCCCCGGGACGGTCCTACGAGCAGTACTTC. It is translated as CASSPPPGRSYEQYF.

Relative to its sample, this clone is hyperexpanded. Other DNA sequences in this specimen translate into the identical CDR3. This chain joins TRBV29-1 and TRBJ1-2, with D uncertain. Germline loops: CDR1 SQVTM, CDR2 ANQGSEA. This CDR3 is 11 amino acids long. Between the trimmed V and J ends, which lost 7 bases and 2 bases, there was a span of 8 bases. For the CDR3, the DNA is TGCAGCGAGTCCTCAAACTATGGCTACACCTTC. Protein product: CSESSNYGYTF.

The chain couples TRBV5-1 to TRBJ2-1, with D maybe TRBD2 (5 bases). The CDR3 covers 15 residues. Germline V lookup: CDR1 SGHRS, CDR2 YFSETQ. Deletions cut 4 bases from V and 3 bases from J, with 14 bases between. CDR3 nucleotide sequence: TGCGCCAGCAGCGCCCTTGCGGGCGGCTACAATGAGCAGTTCTTC. Protein: CASSALAGGYNEQFF.

The chain is built from TRBV9 and TRBJ2-1; 10 bases are shared with TRBD2. Unmatched junction bases numbered 7, after V lost 3 bases and J lost 7 bases. Germline-derived CDR1 and CDR2 are SGDLS and YYNGEE. The CDR3 is made up of 15 amino acids. The CDR3 DNA reads as TGTGCCAGCAGCGCTAGCGGGAGTGATACGAATGAGCAGTTCTTC. It codes for CASSASGSDTNEQFF.

The rearrangement links TRBV5-4 to TRBJ2-5; D is unclear. This CDR3 comprises 14 residues. The V gene lost 2 bases and the J gene lost 2 bases, with 10 bases spanning the gap. CDR1 is SGHNT, CDR2 YYREEE, per germline (reference sequence). The CDR3 DNA is TGTGCCAGCAGCTTCTCCGTGGGGCAAGAGACCCAGTACTTC. Translated: CASSFSVGQETQYF.

In this sample, this clone turned up a few times. This chain uses TRBV28 with TRBJ2-7, with 8 bases lining up with TRBD1. The CDR3 totals 15 residues. Trimming cost V 6 bases and J 3 bases; bases outside gene matches: 10. The germline V gene has CDR1 MDHEN and CDR2 SYDVKM. The CDR3 nucleotides are TGTGCCAGCAGAGGAAACAGGGGGTGGAACTACGAGCAGTACTTC. Its protein product is CASRGNRGWNYEQYF.

The V gene is TRBV7-9, the J gene TRBJ2-7; D might be TRBD1 (5 bases). The germline V gene has CDR1 SEHNR and CDR2 FQNEAQ (reference sequence). The CDR3 spans 14 residues. Trimming stripped 10 bases from V and 5 bases from J, with 21 bases between. CDR3 sequence (DNA): TGTGCCACCTCCGGATGGACAAAGAAGGACGAGCAGTACTTC. It encodes CATSGWTKKDEQYF. The whole variable domain, remainder taken from reference TRBV7-9 and TRBJ2-7, is DTGVSQNPRHKITKRGQNVTFRCDPISEHNRLYWYRQTLGQGPEFLTYFQNEAQLEKSRLLSDRFSAERPKGSFSTLEIQRTEQGDSAMYLCATSGWTKKDEQYFGPGTRLTVT.

The CDR3 region has the DNA TGCGCCAGCAGACTTGGGGGGCGGGCAGAGACCCAGTACTTC. Its protein is CASRLGGRAETQYF. This chain connects TRBV5-1 to TRBJ2-5, with D perhaps TRBD1 or TRBD2 (6 bases each). Germline-derived CDR1 and CDR2 are SGHRS and YFSETQ. V lost 5 bases and J lost 4, with 15 bases in between. The CDR3 spans 14 residues.

This sequence joins TRBV6-4 and TRBJ2-5; no clear D gene. This CDR3 spans 13 amino acids. Trimming removed 4 bases at V and 2 bases at J, with 8 bases between. CDR1 and CDR2 (germline): MRHNA, SNTAGT. The CDR3: CASSVPVQETQYF. The CDR3 DNA reads TGTGCCAGCAGTGTCCCAGTTCAAGAGACCCAGTACTTC.

The chain couples TRBV27 to TRBJ2-2, with 13 bases identical to TRBD2. With V trimmed by 4 bases and J by 3 bases, 5 bases remained unmatched. This CDR3 comprises 17 residues. Germline V gives CDR1 MNHEY, CDR2 SMNVEV (reference sequence). The CDR3 protein is CASSWTSGRGYTGELFF. CDR3 bases: TGTGCCAGCAGTTGGACTAGCGGGAGAGGGTACACCGGGGAGCTGTTTTTT.

The V gene is TRBV9, the J gene TRBJ2-1, with 8 bases aligning to TRBD2. CDR1 SGDLS and CDR2 YYNGEE come from the germline V gene. V gave up 0 bases and J gave up 10 bases; unmatched junction bases: 12. The CDR3 runs to 16 residues. CDR3 DNA: TGTGCCAGCAGCGTAGGGGACGGGAGGGCCAGAGAGGAGCAGTTCTTC. This translates into CASSVGDGRAREEQFF. Together with reference TRBV9 and TRBJ2-1, the CDR3 gives the full variable domain: DSGVTQTPKHLITATGQRVTLRCSPRSGDLSVYWYQQSLDQGLQFLIQYYNGEERAKGNILERFSAQQFPDLHSELNLSSLELGDSALYFCASSVGDGRAREEQFFGPGTRLTVL.